Each of the 15 T cell receptor beta chains below was sequenced from the same sample in a study of monozygotic twins with cystic fibrosis. Sequenced by immunoSEQ multiplex PCR; TCRdb stores in-frame clones only, minus some. The table includes 12,000 to 15,000 clones, 95% to 99% detected once. Sequenced sample: blood. The receptors shown here come from a girl aged 2 to 10 with cystic fibrosis.

The chain joins TRBV30 to TRBJ1-3, with a weak D call TRBD1 (5 bases). Trimming cost V 2 bases and J 0 bases, with 8 bases left between them. Germline V gene sequence: CDR1 GTSNPN, CDR2 SVGIG (reference sequence). The CDR3 consists of 14 residues. The CDR3 DNA reads as TGTGCCTGGAGTAAGGACACCTCTGGAAACACCATATATTTT. It translates to CAWSKDTSGNTIYF.

This chain joins TRBV7-9 and TRBJ2-7, with TRBD2 identical over 9 bases. CDR3 length: 15 residues. The germline gives CDR1 SEHNR, CDR2 FQNEAQ (reference sequence). Germline trimming cut 11 bases from V and 4 bases from J; bases unmatched to any gene: 15. Here the CDR3 reads CAVRGSGSPPYEQYF. Written as DNA, the CDR3 is TGTGCCGTGCGTGGTAGCGGGAGTCCCCCTTACGAGCAGTACTTC.

The CDR3 sequence is CSVGVLWTGGRDTQYF. CDR3 bases: TGCAGCGTTGGGGTTCTTTGGACAGGGGGTCGGGATACGCAGTATTTT. This rearrangement joins TRBV29-1 to TRBJ2-3; 10 positions agree with TRBD1. The CDR3 runs to 16 residues. With 4 bases clipped from V and 6 bases from J, the junction kept 13 bases outside the gene matches. Per germline, CDR1 SQVTM and CDR2 ANQGSEA.

This rearrangement joins TRBV13 to TRBJ2-3; D is unclear. The germline V gene encodes CDR1 PRHDT and CDR2 FYEKMQ (reference sequence). Between the trimmed V and J ends, which lost 7 bases and 4 bases, there was a span of 12 bases. The CDR3 is 13 residues long. DNA for the CDR3: TGTGCCAGCACCCCCGAGGTGGCAGATACGCAGTATTTT. Translating it yields CASTPEVADTQYF.

The chain carries TRBV4-3 and TRBJ2-5; TRBD1 agrees at 8 bases. This CDR3 is built from 15 residues. Looked up from germline, CDR1 is LGHNA and CDR2 is YSLEER. Unmatched junction bases numbered 6, after V lost 3 bases and J lost 3 bases. CDR3 DNA: TGCGCCAGCAGCCAGGGGGCGACAGGGGAAGAGACCCAGTACTTC. This encodes CASSQGATGEETQYF.

This chain joins TRBV6-1 and TRBJ2-5, with D possibly matching TRBD1 (5 bases). Between the trimmed V and J ends, which lost 3 bases and 5 bases, there was a span of 16 bases. The CDR3 spans 15 residues. Germline V gene lookup returns CDR1 MNHNS and CDR2 SASEGT. The CDR3 region is CASSDGPGPAETQYF. The CDR3, as DNA: TGTGCCAGCAGTGACGGCCCAGGGCCGGCGGAGACCCAGTACTTC.

This chain links TRBV29-1 with TRBJ2-1; 14 nucleotides match TRBD2. The CDR3 has 15 amino acids. The germline V gene has CDR1 SQVTM and CDR2 ANQGSEA. Losses at the gene ends were 4 bases for V and 3 bases for J; bases not matched to a gene: 2. This CDR3 reads CSVGLAGGVYNEQFF. The CDR3 DNA sequence: TGCAGCGTTGGACTAGCGGGGGGGGTCTACAATGAGCAGTTCTTC.

The chain employs TRBV7-2 and TRBJ2-5, with a possible D match to TRBD1 (7 bases). CDR3 size: 14 residues. The germline V and J ends were trimmed by 2 bases and 4 bases, with 11 bases remaining between them. From germline, CDR1 is SGHTA and CDR2 FQGNSA. This CDR3 is CASSLPGGPETQYF. The CDR3, as DNA: TGTGCCAGCAGCTTACCAGGGGGGCCAGAGACCCAGTACTTC. The entire variable domain, with the rest obtained from reference TRBV7-2 and TRBJ2-5, is as follows: GAGVSQSPSNKVTEKGKDVELRCDPISGHTALYWYRQSLGQGLEFLIYFQGNSAPDKSGLPSDRFSAERTGGSVSTLTIQRTQQEDSAVYLCASSLPGGPETQYFGPGTRLLVL.

The chain links TRBV29-1 to TRBJ2-3; TRBD2 agrees at 11 bases. V lost 4 bases and J lost 1; bases outside the gene matches: 4. The CDR3 is made up of 15 amino acids. Germline V lookup: CDR1 SQVTM, CDR2 ANQGSEA. The CDR3 region is CSVANSGRGTDTQYF. As DNA, the CDR3 is TGCAGCGTTGCCAATAGCGGGAGGGGCACAGATACGCAGTATTTT.

The rearrangement uses TRBV15 and TRBJ2-5, with 8 nucleotides matching TRBD2. Unmatched junction bases numbered 9, after V lost 0 bases and J lost 6 bases. The CDR3 is made up of 16 amino acids. Germline-derived CDR1 and CDR2 are LNHNV and YYDKDF (reference sequence). The CDR3 loop is CATSRDRVSGIQTQYF. CDR3 in DNA: TGTGCCACCAGCAGAGATCGGGTTAGCGGGATACAGACCCAGTACTTC. Full variable domain (missing parts from reference TRBV15 and TRBJ2-5): DAMVIQNPRYQVTQFGKPVTLSCSQTLNHNVMYWYQQKSSQAPKLLFHYYDKDFNNEADTPDNFQSRRPNTSFCFLDIRSPGLGDTAMYLCATSRDRVSGIQTQYFGPGTRLLVL.

This rearrangement joins TRBV2 to TRBJ1-2, with unresolved D. Germline V gene data show CDR1 as SNHLY and CDR2 as FYNNEI. V was trimmed by 6 bases and J by 4 bases, leaving 15 bases between them. This CDR3 spans 14 amino acids. The CDR3 reads CASSHPRIIYGYTF. For the CDR3, the DNA is TGTGCCAGCAGCCACCCCCGGATAATCTATGGCTACACCTTC.

This chain joins TRBV7-7 and TRBJ2-1; TRBD2 aligns across 14 bases. V dropped 5 bases and J dropped 9; count of bases not matched to a gene: 6. This CDR3 is built from 15 residues. CDR1 and CDR2 from the germline V gene are SSHAT and FNYEAQ (reference sequence). The CDR3 protein is CASSLRLAGGSEQFF. The CDR3 nucleotides read TGTGCCAGCAGCCTAAGACTAGCGGGAGGGTCTGAGCAGTTCTTC.

The chain recombines TRBV7-9 with TRBJ2-7, with TRBD1 matching 12 bases. J gave up 3 bases and V 4 bases, and 4 bases lay outside the gene matches. There are 15 residues in the CDR3. Germline V gene lookup returns CDR1 SEHNR and CDR2 FQNEAQ (reference sequence). CDR3 in DNA: TGTGCCAGCAGCTATGGGACAGGGGGCGTCTACGAGCAGTACTTC. Translating it yields CASSYGTGGVYEQYF.

The J gene is TRBJ1-4, the V gene TRBV2; D unresolved. Trimming took 6 bases from V and 8 from J, leaving 7 bases between them. The V gene's germline CDR1 is SNHLY and CDR2 FYNNEI. This CDR3 region has 11 residues. CDR3 region: CASRLIEKLFF. CDR3 coding DNA: TGTGCCAGCAGGCTGATAGAAAAACTGTTTTTT.

The J gene is TRBJ1-1, the V gene TRBV5-6, with a tentative D call TRBD1 (5 bases). CDR1 is SGHDT, CDR2 YYEEEE, per germline. The CDR3 length is 13 residues. Trimming left V 4 bases short and J 5 bases short, with 12 bases between. This CDR3 is CASSPTDSTEAFF. CDR3 bases: TGTGCCAGCAGCCCTACCGACAGTACTGAAGCTTTCTTT.